This record looks at one TCR beta chain sequence and its context. Its antigen is undetermined. This sample was taken from a study of T cell responses to AZD1222 COVID-19 vaccine. Notes on the study in general: Distributed over spike, vaccine-associated CD4 TCRs predominated at 160-218 and 743-854. Females made up more of the donors, who were largely white British, and clonal diversity may have come out too low.

Sequenced by immunoSEQ multiplex PCR; TCRdb stores in-frame clones only, minus some. Found here are 150,000 to 200,000 clones, roughly 89% of them singletons; the top ten hold roughly 1.5%. The CDR3 has 14 amino acids. In germline, CDR1 is MNHEY, CDR2 SVGAGI. V lost 6 bases and J lost 1, with 10 bases in between. This chain links TRBV6-5 with TRBJ2-1; possible D gene TRBD2, 5 bases. This TCR was recovered from an adult in good health. The sample consisted of peripheral blood, taken on day 0 of AZD1222 vaccination. The CDR3: CASSRGGSYNEQFF. The CDR3 DNA reads TGTGCCAGCAGCAGAGGCGGGTCCTACAATGAGCAGTTCTTC.